This record concerns one T cell receptor (beta chain) sequence. Its antigen is unknown. No much larger clone exists at a distance of one base, and base qualities are not known. This record belongs to a study of T cell responses to AZD1222 COVID-19 vaccine (dated by TCRdb to 2020 to 2023). With regard to the full study: AZD1222 recipients whose second dose came at about 4 weeks and those whose second dose came at about 12 weeks were combined into one group, since spike-specific TCR depth and breadth did not differ between the two schedules. TCR sequencing covered 233 trial participants: nearly 210 given two doses of AZD1222 and approximately 25 given two doses of MenACWY control vaccine. Enrollment into the trials was organized by age into subgroups of 18-55, 56-69 and 70-plus years, and those subgroups contained approximately 160, 26 and 62 TCR-sequenced participants, respectively. On the study overall, not on this receptor specifically: The vaccine-associated CD4 TCRs covered the entire spike protein, and the dominant responses fell in regions 160-218 and 743-854. Conclusions about previously exposed vaccinees are limited because only six or seven AZD1222 recipients were SARS-CoV-2 seropositive at baseline. Because no samples from the day 14 peak response were available, repertoires could be characterized only after the peak T cell response. The 56-69-year group was small, and its depth increase did not reach significance, likely because of low power. Reportedly, almost half of the unique spike-specific TCRs recognized epitopes lying outside the regions that are mutated in the B.1.351 and B.1.1.7 variants. A significant rise in spike-specific TCR breadth and depth was observed after two AZD1222 doses relative to day 0 and relative to MenACWY recipients. Participants were mostly white British, with more females than males. The authors suggested clonal diversity may have been underestimated.

Explained via the paper, the time point label denotes: baseline before first vaccination. Samples from vaccinated people were obtained from the UK trials COV001 and COV002, which included a single-blind randomized controlled phase 2/3 trial of AZD1222 (ChAdOx1 nCoV-19) in healthy adults. Trial participant PBMC samples were collected at day 0 and day 28 after the second dose for TCRbeta chain sequencing. The CDR3 regions of human TCRbeta chains were analyzed by immunosequencing. Per the original workflow: Repertoire TCRs were matched against a reference library of SARS-CoV-2-specific TCRs generated with the MIRA antigen-specificity platform. Breadth meant the fraction of unique TCRs that were SARS-CoV-2-associated, whereas depth meant the fraction of total T cells that were SARS-CoV-2-associated. Using the MIRA data, every spike-specific TCR was mapped to the spike region that the TCR reacted to and assigned to either a CD4 or a CD8 class. Log10-transformed breadth and depth values were compared by one-way ANOVA with Sidak's multiple comparisons tests. The table was pulled from immuneACCESS by TCRdb, which kept in-frame rearrangements only. Such tables lose some clones; where checked, under half of the loss comes from unresolved V genes, and the rest has no known cause. V, J and clone size reflect that table, while D and trimming were determined from the DNA. For this sample there are roughly 250,000 clones; approximately 93% appear just once. Of the sample, 0.55% is held by the ten largest clones.

V lost 0 bases and J lost 2 bases; the stretch between them is 12 bases long. The CDR3 runs 16 amino acids, cysteine and phenylalanine included. The entry retains the CDR3 DNA only, 48 bases that are in frame from base 1. The germline V gene provides CDR1 MGHRA and CDR2 YSYEKL. The specimen comprised peripheral blood, sampled on day 0 of AZD1222 vaccination. The clonotype originates from an adult in good health. The chain is encoded by TRBV4-1 joined to TRBJ2-3, with a weak D call of TRBD2 (6 bases match). Here the CDR3 is given as CASSQESAGYTDTQYF. The base sequence is TGCGCCAGCAGCCAAGAATCCGCGGGATACACAGATACGCAGTATTTT.